The clone carrying this TCR beta chain appeared a single time. Recruitment covered under 25 US areas and drew participants whose ages spanned roughly 18 to 100 years. Cohorts were based on clinical histories the participants reported. All recovered Cohort 3 donors got two negative PCRs, got clearance, or saw symptom resolution. Assay used: immunoSEQ multiplex PCR; TCRdb lists only in-frame clones, some missing. The table has approximately 240,000 clones, under 95% seen once. CDR3 size: 15 residues. The germline V gene encodes CDR1 SNHLY and CDR2 FYNNEI. Trimming removed 2 bases from V and 8 bases from J, with 15 bases in between. The data were taken from a study of blood T cell repertoires in COVID-19. About the study: T cells, B-cell-depleted T cells, or PBMCs supplied cDNA or gDNA.

Sequencing input: PBMCs or T cells enriched from blood (not recorded which). The chain couples TRBV2 to TRBJ1-4; unclear D gene. This sequence originates from a woman younger than 30 who had recovered from COVID-19. CDR3: CASSEQPRVGEKLFF. The CDR3 DNA reads TGTGCCAGCAGTGAACAGCCCCGGGTCGGGGAAAAACTGTTTTTT.